This record looks at one TCR beta chain sequence and its context. The repertoire was sequenced with immunoSEQ multiplex PCR; TCRdb's copy has only in-frame clones and lacks some. Of 100,000 to 150,000 clones listed, 85% to 95% are singletons. The V end lost 3 bases, the J end lost 4 bases, and 12 bases lay between the germline ends. Germline CDR1 reads SEHNR; CDR2 reads FQNEAQ (reference sequence). The CDR3 is 14 amino acids. The sample originates from a study of control samples from healthy donors and cancer patients. The sequenced sample consisted of PBMCs. The sequence was obtained from a man between 45 and 60 years old with head and neck cancer. J is TRBJ1-2 and V is TRBV7-9; maybe TRBD1 (5 bases). CDR3 DNA sequence: TGTGCCAGCAGCTTTGCGGGGGTTGGCTATGGCTACACCTTC. This encodes CASSFAGVGYGYTF.